Reported below is one TCR beta chain. Autoimmune disease history or systemic immunosuppression barred patients. Blood draws occurred at baseline, cycle 4 day 1, and cycle 7 day 1. This sample is drawn from a study of OX40 agonist ivuxolimab in advanced cancers. Looking at the study overall: Head and neck, renal cell, melanoma or hepatocellular carcinoma were the cancers that dose-escalation patients had.

TCRdb's table, derived via immunoSEQ multiplex PCR, lists solely in-frame clones and lacks some. The sample consists of 50,000 to 70,000 clones, around 80% of them appearing once. Sample: CD4+ or CD8+ T cells sorted from blood, taken in a trial of the OX40 agonist ivuxolimab. This clonotype originated in an adult with an advanced solid tumor such as melanoma, head and neck, liver or kidney cancer.

The CDR3 region is CASSQERGTAYEQYF. Written as DNA, the CDR3 is TGCGCCAGCAGCCAAGAAAGGGGGACAGCCTACGAGCAGTACTTC. The gene calls are TRBV4-1 and TRBJ2-7; 7 positions match TRBD1. V dropped 0 bases and J dropped 2; count of bases not matched to a gene: 4. Germline V gene sequence: CDR1 MGHRA, CDR2 YSYEKL. The CDR3 runs 15 residues.